This T cell receptor (beta chain) was documented in a study of shared clonotypes between healthy human individuals. The CDR3 is made up of 15 amino acids. The germline V gene encodes CDR1 MNHEY and CDR2 SVGAGI. The V and J ends lost 7 bases and 4 bases respectively, with 19 bases between them. Produced via immunoSEQ multiplex PCR; TCRdb's table is partial and in-frame only. The sample lists about 2.4 million clones, more than 85% seen once, with more than 0.35% in the top ten. The sequenced sample consisted of naive CD4+ T cells from PBMCs. Subset described: CD45RA+ positively selected. This TCR came from a man between 18 and 29 years old in good health. Some clones in this sample may be carry-over from other donors' samples. The chain combines TRBV6-5 with TRBJ1-1; tentative D call: TRBD1 (5 bases). The CDR3 sequence: CASTMGGFTPTEAFF. CDR3 sequence (DNA): TGTGCCAGCACCATGGGGGGGTTTACCCCCACTGAAGCTTTCTTT.